Below, 30 T cell receptor beta chains from the same sample are listed, as sequenced in a study of T cells in Graves' hyperthyroidism and ophthalmopathy. The CDR3 regions of TCR beta were amplified from RNA transcripts. HTBI primers were used for first-round RT-PCR of the TCR CDR3. A single record per CDR3 protein comes from TCRdb applying MiXCR to the multiplex PCR reads. This table holds about 700,000 distinct CDR3 sequences, 45% found once. What was sequenced was peripheral blood or thyroid tissue (not recorded which). Receptors originate from an adult man with Graves' disease, either hyperthyroidism or ophthalmopathy (not recorded which).

A remark on this clonotype: A much more abundant neighbour one base away suggests this may be a read error. The chain is built from TRBV7-3 and TRBJ1-1; no clear D. CDR1 is SGHTA and CDR2 is FQGTGA in the germline V gene. The CDR3 runs 14 residues. Written as DNA, the CDR3 is TGTGCCAGCAGCTTAACTTCAGAGAACATTGAAGCTTTCTTT. This gives the protein CASSLTSENIEAFF.

CDR3 nucleotides: TGCAGCCTCACACTGACAGGGGACCAAGAGACCCAGTACTTC. It specifies CSLTLTGDQETQYF. The chain carries TRBV29-1 and TRBJ2-5; TRBD1 matches 8 bases. CDR1 is SQVTM, CDR2 ANQGSEA, per germline. V was pared by 8 bases and J by 0 bases, with 8 bases of the junction left unmatched. This CDR3 contains 14 residues.

In the case of this clonotype: A much larger clone differs from this one at a single base, so this may be a read error. The chain links TRBV10-3 to TRBJ2-7, with unresolved D. CDR1 ENHRY and CDR2 SYGVKD come from the germline V gene. CDR3 size: 13 residues. Trimming removed 11 bases from V and 7 bases from J, with 21 bases in between. CDR3 DNA: TGTGCCGCCGGCCCTGGCTATTCGGGTGAGCAGTACTTC. Its translation is CAAGPGYSGEQYF.

This clonotype was counted between two and nine times. The chain links TRBV6-5 to TRBJ1-5; weak D call: TRBD1 (5 bases). The ends were cut back, 7 bases at V and 7 bases at J, with 23 bases in the middle. The V gene's germline CDR1 is MNHEY and CDR2 SVGAGI. The CDR3 has 16 amino acids. The CDR3 DNA reads as TGTGCCAGCACCCACAAGGGGTCGGGGCTTGGCCAGCCCCAGCATTTT. It translates to CASTHKGSGLGQPQHF.

The J gene is TRBJ1-2, the V gene TRBV10-3; D might be TRBD1 (6 bases). The ends were cut back, 10 bases at V and 1 base at J, with 19 bases in the middle. The CDR3 is 15 residues long. CDR1 is ENHRY and CDR2 is SYGVKD in the germline V gene. CDR3 coding DNA: TGTGCCAAATCAGCCGACGACAGGTTTAACTATGGCTACACCTTC. It is translated as CAKSADDRFNYGYTF.

The DNA of the CDR3 is TGTGCCAGCAGCGGGACAGGGAAGAACACTGAAGCTTTCTTT. It is translated as CASSGTGKNTEAFF. The chain joins TRBV7-3 to TRBJ1-1; 9 nucleotides line up with TRBD1. V lost 5 bases to trimming and J lost 1 base; unmatched junction nucleotides: 2. Germline V gene lookup returns CDR1 SGHTA and CDR2 FQGTGA. This CDR3 comprises 14 residues.

J is TRBJ1-1 and V is TRBV2; D gene ambiguous. The CDR3 sequence is 16 residues long. V lost 1 base and J 4 bases, leaving 16 bases between the germline ends. The germline V gene encodes CDR1 SNHLY and CDR2 FYNNEI. The CDR3 is CASSEGVTRRSTEAFF. The CDR3 nucleotides read TGTGCCAGCAGTGAAGGGGTAACCAGGAGGTCCACTGAAGCTTTCTTT.

This chain uses TRBV7-6 with TRBJ2-2, with 8 bases that match TRBD1. Germline assignment: CDR1 SGHVS and CDR2 FNYEAQ. There are 17 residues in the CDR3. V lost 5 bases and J lost 0; bases outside the gene matches: 8. The CDR3, as DNA: TGTGCCAGCAGCGCTACATCAGGGGGCGCGAACACCGGGGAGCTGTTTTTT. Protein: CASSATSGGANTGELFF.

A word on this clonotype: At one end, the junction sequence differs from germline, possibly due to a read error. The genes are TRBV6-5 and TRBJ2-7; D is perhaps TRBD2 (5 bases). The length of the CDR3 is 12 residues. From germline, CDR1 is MNHEY and CDR2 SVGAGI. The CDR3 here is CASSYRGGERYF. Written as DNA, the CDR3 is TGTGCCAGCAGTTACCGGGGTGGGGAGCGGTACTTC.

This clonotype came up many times. The V and J genes are TRBV7-3 and TRBJ2-2; no definite D call. CDR1 SGHTA and CDR2 FQGTGA come from the germline V gene. V was cut by 5 bases and J by 0 bases, with 10 bases left in between. CDR3 length: 15 amino acids. This chain's CDR3 is CASSDGRTNTGELFF. The CDR3 coding sequence is TGTGCCAGCAGCGACGGGCGCACGAACACCGGGGAGCTGTTTTTT.

V usage is TRBV12-3 or TRBV12-4 and J usage is TRBJ1-5; D perhaps matches TRBD1 (6 bases). The ends were cut back, 1 base at V and 4 bases at J, with 11 bases in the middle. The CDR3 loop spans 15 amino acids. The CDR3 DNA reads TGTGCCAGCAGTTTAGAAGGGGGTAAAAATCAGCCCCAGCATTTT. Its protein is CASSLEGGKNQPQHF.

Remarks on this clonotype: The junction differs from germline at one of its ends, possibly a read error. The rearrangement uses TRBV7-9 and TRBJ1-4; D is ambiguous. Germline CDR1 is SEHNR and CDR2 is FQNEAQ (reference sequence). CDR3 size: 15 residues. The CDR3 DNA reads TGTGCCAGCAGCCCCGACCGGTGGACTAATGAAAAACTGCTTTTT. As protein: CASSPDRWTNEKLLF. The full variable domain, in which reference TRBV7-9 and TRBJ1-4 provide the parts outside the CDR3, is DTGVSQNPRHKITKRGQNVTFRCDPISEHNRLYWYRQTLGQGPEFLTYFQNEAQLEKSRLLSDRFSAERPKGSFSTLEIQRTEQGDSAMYLCASSPDRWTNEKLLFGSGTQLSVL.

This clonotype was seen more than once but under ten times. In nucleotides, the CDR3 is TGTGCCAGCAGCTTAGCTCCCAGGGGCAACACTGAAGCTTTCTTT. It is translated as CASSLAPRGNTEAFF. The rearrangement joins TRBV11-2 to TRBJ1-1; D is possibly TRBD1 (6 bases). Germline assignment: CDR1 SGHAT and CDR2 FQNNGV. Trimming stripped 1 base from V and 2 bases from J, with 11 bases between. This CDR3 is 15 amino acids long.

This clonotype has a count of ten or more. This chain links TRBV29-1 with TRBJ1-2; a weak D match, TRBD1 (5 bases). There are 13 residues in the CDR3. V dropped 1 base and J dropped 4 bases, with 10 bases sitting between them. Germline V lookup: CDR1 SQVTM, CDR2 ANQGSEA. CDR3 bases: TGCAGCGTTGAAGGGGGGGGGGGCTATGGCTACACCTTC. Translation gives CSVEGGGGYGYTF. Together with reference TRBV29-1 and TRBJ1-2, the CDR3 gives the full variable domain: SAVISQKPSRDICQRGTSLTIQCQVDSQVTMMFWYRQQPGQSLTLIATANQGSEATYESGFVIDKFPISRPNLTFSTLTVSNMSPEDSSIYLCSVEGGGGYGYTFGSGTRLTVV.

The chain is built from TRBV9 and TRBJ1-6; D is perhaps TRBD1 (6 bases). There are 14 residues in the CDR3. The germline V and J ends were trimmed by 0 bases and 13 bases, with 14 bases remaining between them. CDR1 and CDR2 (germline): SGDLS, YYNGEE. CDR3 in DNA: TGTGCCAGCAGCGTAGGGGGGGCTATGCAGCCCCTCCACTTT. Translation gives CASSVGGAMQPLHF.

This clonotype was recorded a few times. Its ends do not fully match the called genes, so a read error is possible. This chain joins TRBV7-9 and TRBJ2-7; D might be TRBD1 or TRBD2, each matching 5 bases. From germline, CDR1 is SEHNR and CDR2 FQNEAQ (reference sequence). The CDR3 loop spans 16 amino acids. CDR3 coding DNA: TGCGCCAGCAGCCAAGATCTCGCAGGGACCCCCTACGAGCAGTACTTC. Translated, it gives CASSQDLAGTPYEQYF. Combining the CDR3 with reference TRBV7-9 and TRBJ2-7 gives the whole variable domain DTGVSQNPRHKITKRGQNVTFRCDPISEHNRLYWYRQTLGQGPEFLTYFQNEAQLEKSRLLSDRFSAERPKGSFSTLEIQRTEQGDSAMYLCASSQDLAGTPYEQYFGPGTRLTVT.

On this clonotype itself: The junction shows a germline mismatch at one end, possibly a read error. The chain joins TRBV20-1 to TRBJ2-7; either TRBD1 or TRBD2 may supply D (5 bases each). This CDR3 comprises 13 residues. Germline lookup yields CDR1 DFQATT and CDR2 SNEGSKA (reference sequence). The CDR3: CSARRGPIYEQNF. CDR3 bases: TGCAGTGCTCGCCGGGGACCTATCTACGAGCAGAACTTC.

J is TRBJ1-5 and V is TRBV10-3; 7 positions agree with TRBD1. The CDR3 spans 12 residues. CDR1 is ENHRY and CDR2 is SYGVKD in the germline V gene. J gave up 9 bases and V 10 bases, and 9 bases lay outside the gene matches. CDR3 region: CASRQGTWPQHF. CDR3 bases: TGTGCCAGCAGACAGGGTACGTGGCCCCAGCATTTT.

This clonotype was picked up a small number of times. V and J are TRBV10-3 and TRBJ1-5, with D perhaps TRBD1 (6 bases). Germline CDR1 and CDR2: ENHRY and SYGVKD. V lost 4 bases and J 5 bases, leaving 12 bases between the germline ends. The CDR3 has 14 amino acids. The chain's CDR3 is CAISADRTYQPQHF. Here the CDR3 DNA reads TGTGCCATCAGTGCGGACAGAACCTATCAGCCCCAGCATTTT.

This clonotype was found a few times. The V call is TRBV12-3 or TRBV12-4, the J call TRBJ1-5; 8 nucleotides align to TRBD1. V was clipped by 6 bases and J by 3 bases; unmatched bases: 7. The CDR3 has 15 residues. CDR3 sequence: CASSSGQDPNQPQHF. The CDR3 region has the DNA TGTGCCAGCAGCTCGGGACAGGACCCCAATCAGCCCCAGCATTTT.

This clonotype was counted between two and nine times. V usage is TRBV20-1 and J usage is TRBJ1-5; D perhaps matches TRBD1 (5 bases). Trimming took off 5 bases at V and 9 bases at J, with 14 bases between the two ends. Germline assignment: CDR1 DFQATT and CDR2 SNEGSKA (reference sequence). The CDR3 covers 12 residues. Written as DNA, the CDR3 is TGCAGTGCTGTTTCCCAGGGAACGCCCCAGCATTTT. It encodes CSAVSQGTPQHF.

This clonotype was observed once. A much larger clone lies a single base off, so this may be a read error. Written as DNA, the CDR3 is TGTACCAGCAGTCCGACATCGGCTAATGAAAAACTGTTTTTT. Protein: CTSSPTSANEKLFF. J is TRBJ1-4 and V is TRBV2; D uncertain. The CDR3 runs 14 residues. CDR1 and CDR2 from the germline V gene are SNHLY and FYNNEI.

This clonotype came up many times. The genes are TRBV7-9 and TRBJ2-7; D is ambiguous. The V gene's germline CDR1 is SEHNR and CDR2 FQNEAQ (reference sequence). V was clipped by 6 bases and J by 0 bases, with 12 bases between them. The CDR3 is 14 amino acids. CDR3 sequence (DNA): TGTGCCAGCAGTCCACCGACGAGCTCCTACGAGCAGTACTTC. It codes for CASSPPTSSYEQYF.

The chain carries TRBV12-3 or TRBV12-4 and TRBJ2-5, with TRBD2 matching over 11 bases. This CDR3 spans 17 amino acids. V lost 6 bases and J lost 1; bases outside the gene matches: 10. CDR3 amino acids: CASRPGTSGGGQETQYF. As DNA, the CDR3 is TGTGCCAGCAGACCCGGGACTAGCGGAGGGGGCCAAGAGACCCAGTACTTC.

This rearrangement joins TRBV5-1 to TRBJ2-5, with D possibly TRBD1 on 6 matching bases. From germline, CDR1 is SGHRS and CDR2 YFSETQ. Deletions cut 1 base from V and 5 bases from J, with 12 bases between. This CDR3 contains 14 residues. The CDR3 loop is CASSLSSGDETQYF. CDR3 nucleotide sequence: TGCGCCAGCAGCTTGTCGTCAGGGGACGAGACCCAGTACTTC. The full variable domain, with the rest looked up from reference TRBV5-1 and TRBJ2-5, is KAGVTQTPRYLIKTRGQQVTLSCSPISGHRSVSWYQQTPGQGLQFLFEYFSETQRNKGNFPGRFSGRQFSNSRSEMNVSTLELGDSALYLCASSLSSGDETQYFGPGTRLLVL.

The rearrangement uses TRBV2 and TRBJ1-5, with D possibly TRBD1 on 5 matching bases. This CDR3 is 14 amino acids long. In germline, CDR1 is SNHLY, CDR2 FYNNEI. CDR3 protein: CATPSIRENQPQHF. CDR3 sequence (DNA): TGTGCTACCCCCTCCATCAGGGAGAATCAGCCCCAGCATTTT.

Concerning this clonotype itself: This could be a read error, since a much larger clone is one nucleotide away. The genes are TRBV6-1 and TRBJ1-1; D is possibly TRBD1 (5 bases). Germline values: CDR1 MNHNS, CDR2 SASEGT. The CDR3 contains 15 residues. The CDR3: CASSEKQVSNTEVFF. The CDR3, as DNA: TGTGCCAGCAGTGAGAAACAGGTTTCGAACACTGAAGTTTTCTTT.

This clonotype was observed at least ten times. The chain combines TRBV7-2 with TRBJ2-2, with 7 bases that match TRBD1. Germline CDR1 reads SGHTA; CDR2 reads FQGNSA. The CDR3 is 15 amino acids. V gave up 3 bases and J gave up 2 bases; unmatched junction bases: 3. The CDR3 sequence is CASSFGTANTGELFF. The CDR3 DNA follows: TGTGCCAGCAGCTTTGGGACAGCTAACACCGGGGAGCTGTTTTTT.

The chain combines TRBV6-5 with TRBJ1-5, with 7 bases lining up with TRBD1. Germline lookup yields CDR1 MNHEY and CDR2 SVGAGI. V lost 8 bases and J lost 4; bases outside the gene matches: 5. CDR3 length equals 13 residues. CDR3 loop: CASGDRVNQPQHF. CDR3 coding DNA: TGTGCCAGCGGAGACAGGGTTAATCAGCCCCAGCATTTT.

The V call is TRBV2, the J call TRBJ2-7; 13 bases map to TRBD2. The V gene end was trimmed by 6 bases and the J gene end by 9 bases; junction bases not matched to a gene: 2. The CDR3 spans 12 residues. The V gene's germline CDR1 is SNHLY and CDR2 FYNNEI. The CDR3 DNA follows: TGTGCCAGCAGGCGGACTAGCGGGGGGCAGTACTTC. This sequence encodes CASRRTSGGQYF. The full variable domain, in which reference TRBV2 and TRBJ2-7 provide the parts outside the CDR3, is EPEVTQTPSHQVTQMGQEVILRCVPISNHLYFYWYRQILGQKVEFLVSFYNNEISEKSEIFDDQFSVERPDGSNFTLKIRSTKLEDSAMYFCASRRTSGGQYFGPGTRLTVT.